Below, one T cell receptor beta chain is given with its context. As yet, its antigen is unknown. Method: immunoSEQ multiplex PCR; TCRdb's copy keeps in-frame clones and lacks some. Of 69,000 or so clones listed, 82% are singletons. This sample was taken from a study of OX40 agonist ivuxolimab in advanced cancers. Germline CDR1 MGHRA, CDR2 YSYEKL. The V gene lost 0 bases and the J gene lost 0 bases, with 5 bases spanning the gap. The length of the CDR3 is 14 residues. Study conclusions and caveats: Low normalized T-cell clonal expansion was also seen in some nonresponders.

The specimen comprised CD4+ or CD8+ T cells sorted from blood, sampled in a trial of the OX40 agonist ivuxolimab. V usage is TRBV4-1 and J usage is TRBJ1-1; unclear D gene. The receptor's source is an adult with an advanced solid tumor such as melanoma, head and neck, liver or kidney cancer. The CDR3 DNA follows: TGCGCCAGCAGCCAAGATCGGGTGAACACTGAAGCTTTCTTT. This gives the protein CASSQDRVNTEAFF.